The clone carrying this TCR beta chain was seen at least ten times. Using RNA transcripts, the TCR beta CDR3 regions were amplified. Second-round multiplex PCR followed a first-round RT-PCR using HTBI primers. TCRdb re-derived calls from the multiplex PCR reads in MiXCR, one entry per CDR3 protein. The sample contains 350,000 to 400,000 distinct CDR3 sequences, approximately 20% of which appear only once. In donors with ophthalmopathy, activity was moderate-to-severe, with CAS ≥3, NOSPECS ≥4 and duration under 3 months. This entry comes from a study of Graves' ophthalmopathy and Graves' hyperthyroidism. The CDR3 has 15 residues. With 6 bases removed from V and 2 bases from J, the gap between germline ends came to 20 bases. The germline gives CDR1 DFQATT, CDR2 SNEGSKA (reference sequence).

The receptor was isolated from a woman younger than 35 with Graves' ophthalmopathy. The chain links TRBV20-1 to TRBJ2-7; either TRBD1 or TRBD2 may fit D (5 bases each). Source material: peripheral blood. The DNA of the CDR3 is TGCAGTGCGACGACGGGACGTACTCATACCTACGAGCAGTACTTC. Translating gives CSATTGRTHTYEQYF.